This is a list of T cell receptor beta chains from one sample in a study of cytotoxic CD8 clonotypes in ibrutinib-treated CLL. Measured with immunoSEQ multiplex PCR; TCRdb has only the in-frame clones, and not every one. The data hold approximately 67,000 clones, with around 82% observed a single time. The sample here was PBMCs, taken at disease progression, from a patient treated with ibrutinib. The receptors were gathered from a human donor with chronic lymphocytic leukemia. Each CDR3 is given with its conserved first and last residue. The D gene is left open where the match is weak.

TRBD1	TRBV10-3	TRBJ1-1	CAISGSGQGAIEAFF
NA	TRBV10-2	TRBJ1-4	CASSGYLGPEKLFF
TRBD1	TRBV6-1	TRBJ2-7	CASRGTGDRYEQYF
NA	TRBV19	TRBJ1-5	CASSTVNGPNQPQHF
NA	TRBV9	TRBJ2-1	CASSVAGGSYNEQFF
NA	TRBV27	TRBJ2-3	CASSLVAVTDTQYF
TRBD1	TRBV6-1	TRBJ2-7	CASSEAGQGKFSYEQYF
NA	TRBV10-3	TRBJ2-1	CASCRDNSYNEQFF
NA	TRBV9	TRBJ1-1	CASPHEAFF
TRBD1	TRBV19	TRBJ1-1	CASQDRGAVIEAFF
TRBD1	TRBV10-1	TRBJ2-7	CASSEGDRSYEQYF
TRBD2	TRBV4-2	TRBJ2-7	CASSQGLAGAYEQYF
NA	TRBV7-2	TRBJ1-5	CASSLPGWEQPQHF
TRBD1	TRBV5-4	TRBJ2-7	CASSPRTGPDRYYEQYF
NA	TRBV5-1	TRBJ1-2	CASSFVKGTYGYTF
NA	TRBV30	TRBJ2-1	CAGSGPSSYNEQFF
NA	TRBV4-1	TRBJ2-5	CASSQPWRPAQETQYF
NA	TRBV4-1	TRBJ2-7	CASSQGGRDEQYF
NA	TRBV2	TRBJ2-7	CASSERARGPLGEQYF
NA	TRBV27	TRBJ1-2	CASSFGGANYGYTF
NA	TRBV4-2	TRBJ2-1	CASSLQVADNEQFF
NA	TRBV6-5	TRBJ1-6	CASSYVRVENSPLHF
NA	TRBV19	TRBJ1-6	CASSLTDNSPLHF
TRBD2	TRBV5-1	TRBJ2-5	CASSGGGQETQYF
TRBD1	TRBV4-1	TRBJ2-5	CASSSGQGQETQYF
NA	TRBV7-9	TRBJ2-4	CASSWGQNIQYF
NA	TRBV18	TRBJ2-7	CASSPVAQGTYEQYF
NA	TRBV30	TRBJ2-7	CAWSVATGGQEQYF
NA	TRBV10-3	TRBJ2-3	CASEGPSGTDTQYF
TRBD2	TRBV2	TRBJ2-7	CASTGLAGVEQYF
TRBD2	TRBV27	TRBJ2-7	CASSLSAGTSEVYEQYF
NA	TRBV4-2	TRBJ2-7	CASSQGGPSGLLAEQYF
NA	TRBV4-1	TRBJ2-5	CASSHLRERGETQYF
TRBD1	TRBV5-4	TRBJ2-5	CASSGRDRNVKTQYF
NA	TRBV27	TRBJ1-6	CASSLYNSSPLHF
TRBD1	TRBV10-3	TRBJ1-3	CAISEPEGQAGNTIYF
NA	TRBV27	TRBJ2-1	CASRRTETLYNEQFF